Below are 29 T cell receptor beta chains sequenced from a single sample in a study of blood T cell repertoires in COVID-19. Assay used: immunoSEQ multiplex PCR; TCRdb lists only in-frame clones, some missing. This table has over 200,000 clones, about 88% appearing once. Sample: peripheral blood. Receptors were obtained from a woman aged 40 to 49 who had recovered from COVID-19.

This chain uses TRBV14 with TRBJ1-4, with D possibly TRBD1 on 6 matching bases. The germline V gene has CDR1 SGHDN and CDR2 FVKESK. This CDR3 is built from 16 residues. V was shortened by 2 bases and J by 0 bases, with 10 bases between the two germline ends. CDR3 protein: CASSQTRQATNEKLFF. The CDR3 coding sequence is TGTGCCAGCAGCCAAACCCGACAGGCAACTAATGAAAAACTGTTTTTT.

The chain carries TRBV5-6 and TRBJ2-3, with D possibly matching TRBD2 (6 bases). Trimming took 7 bases from V and 0 from J, leaving 12 bases between them. CDR3 length equals 14 residues. Germline V gene lookup returns CDR1 SGHDT and CDR2 YYEEEE. In DNA form, the CDR3 reads TGTGCCAGCTTTTTTCGGGGGAGCACAGATACGCAGTATTTT. Amino acids: CASFFRGSTDTQYF.

This chain joins TRBV7-6 and TRBJ1-5; D ambiguous. The V end lost 8 bases, the J end lost 1 base, and 15 bases lay between the germline ends. The germline CDR1 and CDR2 sequences are SGHVS and FNYEAQ. This CDR3 contains 15 residues. The CDR3: CASPVAPPSNQPQHF. CDR3 in DNA: TGTGCCAGCCCCGTGGCCCCCCCGAGCAATCAGCCCCAGCATTTT.

The genes are TRBV6-2 or TRBV6-3 and TRBJ2-7; a possible D gene is TRBD1 (5 bases). This CDR3 has 13 residues. Trimming shortened V by 2 bases and J by 3 bases, and 8 bases separated the two germline ends. CDR1 and CDR2 from the germline V gene are MNHEY and SVGEGT. The CDR3, as DNA: TGTGCCAGCAGTTACGGGGCGGACTACGAGCAGTACGTC. As protein: CASSYGADYEQYV.

J is TRBJ1-2 and V is TRBV3-1 (or the pseudogene TRBV3-2); D is perhaps TRBD1 (5 bases). Trimming took off 1 base at V and 10 bases at J, with 19 bases between the two ends. This CDR3 region has 15 residues. The V gene's germline CDR1 is LGHDT and CDR2 YNNKEL (reference sequence). The CDR3, as DNA: TGTGCCAGCAGCCAAGCCGGAGCCGGGGGAGGGACCTACACCTTC. It codes for CASSQAGAGGGTYTF.

The chain has TRBV11-3 and TRBJ1-3; D ambiguous. Per germline, CDR1 SGHNT and CDR2 YENEEA. The CDR3 is made up of 17 amino acids. The V end lost 1 base, the J end lost 2 bases, and 15 bases lay between the germline ends. CDR3 protein: CASSLGAALRTGNTIYF. Here the CDR3 DNA reads TGTGCCAGCAGCTTAGGGGCAGCCCTCCGGACTGGAAACACCATATATTTT.

The CDR3 DNA is TGCGCCAGCAGCAGGGGGGGCAGCGCCGCCGAACGATCTGGAAACACCATATATTTT. Its protein is CASSRGGSAAERSGNTIYF. The chain links TRBV5-1 to TRBJ1-3, with a tentative D call TRBD1 (6 bases). V was clipped by 4 bases and J by 1 base, with 24 bases between them. The CDR3 has 19 residues. Germline-derived CDR1 and CDR2 are SGHRS and YFSETQ.

The chain carries TRBV5-1 and TRBJ2-1; 7 nucleotides match TRBD2. The CDR3 has 15 residues. CDR1 and CDR2 from the germline V gene are SGHRS and YFSETQ. The V gene end was trimmed by 5 bases and the J gene end by 4 bases; junction bases not matched to a gene: 9. CDR3 amino acids: CASRGGGARYNEQFF. The CDR3 DNA follows: TGCGCCAGCAGGGGGGGAGGGGCCCGATACAATGAGCAGTTCTTC.

DNA of the CDR3: TGTGCCAGCAGCGACAGTAGGGACATTCAGTACTTC. Translated, it gives CASSDSRDIQYF. The chain combines TRBV7-9 with TRBJ2-4; possible D gene TRBD1, 5 bases. Germline CDR1 is SEHNR and CDR2 is FQNEAQ (reference sequence). The germline V and J ends were trimmed by 5 bases and 8 bases, with 10 bases remaining between them. The CDR3 consists of 12 residues.

V gene TRBV30 combines with J gene TRBJ2-1, with TRBD2 identical over 11 bases. With 0 bases clipped from V and 15 bases from J, the junction kept 10 bases outside the gene matches. The CDR3 extends over 14 amino acids. Germline V gene lookup returns CDR1 GTSNPN and CDR2 SVGIG (reference sequence). As DNA, the CDR3 is TGTGCCTGGAGTGTTGATCTAGCGGGAGGACCACCGTTCTTC. Translated: CAWSVDLAGGPPFF.

This clone was seen just once. V gene TRBV5-1 combines with J gene TRBJ2-1; 7 nucleotides match TRBD2. Germline CDR1 reads SGHRS; CDR2 reads YFSETQ. V was pared by 4 bases and J by 5 bases, with 9 bases of the junction left unmatched. CDR3 length: 15 residues. CDR3 sequence: CASSTTGTINNEQFF. CDR3 DNA sequence: TGCGCCAGCAGCACAACCGGGACTATAAACAATGAGCAGTTCTTC.

This clone was observed a single time. The CDR3 spells CASSEQGRPTNEKLFF. The CDR3 DNA sequence: TGTGCCAGCAGCGAACAGGGGCGACCAACTAATGAAAAACTGTTTTTT. The chain employs TRBV6-6 and TRBJ1-4; 7 nucleotides line up with TRBD1. The CDR3 length is 16 residues. Trimming at V came to 6 bases and at J to 0 bases, leaving 7 bases not matched to a gene. Germline lookup yields CDR1 MNHNY and CDR2 SVGAGI (reference sequence).

The CDR3 spells CASNPPGGGQPQHF. CDR3 nucleotide sequence: TGTGCCAGCAACCCCCCGGGGGGTGGTCAGCCCCAGCATTTT. The rearrangement links TRBV6-5 to TRBJ1-5; maybe TRBD1 (5 bases). The CDR3 runs 14 residues. The V and J ends lost 7 bases and 6 bases respectively, with 16 bases between them. Germline CDR1 MNHEY, CDR2 SVGAGI.

V gene TRBV7-2 combines with J gene TRBJ1-6; D might be TRBD1 (5 bases). CDR3 length equals 15 residues. The V gene's germline CDR1 is SGHTA and CDR2 FQGNSA. Trimming shortened V by 1 base and J by 9 bases, and 13 bases separated the two germline ends. CDR3 DNA sequence: TGTGCCAGCAGCTTAGGTCCAGGGTCGGGTTCACCCCTCCACTTT. It codes for CASSLGPGSGSPLHF.

As DNA, the CDR3 is TGTGCCAGCAGCTTACGGACTAGCAGCTCCTACGAGCAGTACTTC. As protein: CASSLRTSSSYEQYF. The gene calls are TRBV5-8 and TRBJ2-7; 8 nucleotides line up with TRBD2. Germline V lookup: CDR1 SGHTS, CDR2 YDEGEE. With V trimmed by 2 bases and J by 0 bases, 4 bases remained unmatched. The CDR3 consists of 15 residues.

This clone came up once. The chain is built from TRBV19 and TRBJ2-7; 10 nucleotides align to TRBD1. V lost 2 bases to trimming and J lost 0 bases; unmatched junction nucleotides: 1. The CDR3 consists of 15 residues. The germline V gene encodes CDR1 LNHDA and CDR2 SQIVND (reference sequence). The CDR3 nucleotides read TGTGCCAGTAGTATACGGACAGGGGGCTCCTACGAGCAGTACTTC. Its protein is CASSIRTGGSYEQYF.

The rearrangement links TRBV6-4 to TRBJ2-1; 9 nucleotides align to TRBD2. CDR3 length equals 16 residues. The V gene end was trimmed by 8 bases and the J gene end by 9 bases; junction bases not matched to a gene: 17. The germline CDR1 and CDR2 sequences are MRHNA and SNTAGT. The CDR3 DNA reads TGTGCCAGCCCATCCGCGGGAGGGCCTGGGTCGGTTGAGCAGTTCTTC. It yields the protein CASPSAGGPGSVEQFF.

This chain links TRBV4-1 with TRBJ2-3; 11 bases are a match to TRBD2. Trimming removed 3 bases from V and 3 bases from J; junction bases left unmatched: 5. The CDR3 contains 16 residues. Germline-derived CDR1 and CDR2 are MGHRA and YSYEKL. The CDR3 DNA is TGCGCCAGCAGCCAGCCAACTAGCGGGAGTACAGATACGCAGTATTTT. The encoded protein is CASSQPTSGSTDTQYF.

This sequence joins TRBV15 and TRBJ2-3, with D possibly matching TRBD2 (6 bases). Trimming took off 6 bases at V and 1 base at J, with 8 bases between the two ends. This CDR3 contains 13 residues. Germline lookup yields CDR1 LNHNV and CDR2 YYDKDF (reference sequence). The CDR3 nucleotides are TGTGCCACCAGGGAGGGCGGCACAGATACGCAGTATTTT. Protein product: CATREGGTDTQYF. The whole variable domain, remainder taken from reference TRBV15 and TRBJ2-3, is DAMVIQNPRYQVTQFGKPVTLSCSQTLNHNVMYWYQQKSSQAPKLLFHYYDKDFNNEADTPDNFQSRRPNTSFCFLDIRSPGLGDTAMYLCATREGGTDTQYFGPGTRLTVL.

This chain joins TRBV14 and TRBJ2-3; tentative D call: TRBD2 (5 bases). V lost 1 base and J lost 0, with 11 bases in between. The CDR3 extends over 16 amino acids. Germline V lookup: CDR1 SGHDN, CDR2 FVKESK. CDR3 loop: CASSQVRRTSTDTQYF. For the CDR3, the DNA is TGTGCCAGCAGCCAAGTGAGGCGGACTAGCACAGATACGCAGTATTTT. The full variable domain, rest sourced from reference TRBV14 and TRBJ2-3, is EAGVTQFPSHSVIEKGQTVTLRCDPISGHDNLYWYRRVMGKEIKFLLHFVKESKQDESGMPNNRFLAERTGGTYSTLKVQPAELEDSGVYFCASSQVRRTSTDTQYFGPGTRLTVL.

CDR3 sequence reads: CATRDPRGYGYTF. The CDR3 DNA follows: TGTGCCACCCGGGACCCAAGGGGGTATGGCTACACCTTC. The gene calls are TRBV24-1 and TRBJ1-2; D possibly corresponds to TRBD1 (6 bases). Trimming left V 9 bases short and J 5 bases short, with 15 bases between. Germline V gene data show CDR1 as KGHDR and CDR2 as SFDVKD. The CDR3 has 13 residues.

The chain links TRBV7-6 to TRBJ1-3; 10 bases match TRBD1. From germline, CDR1 is SGHVS and CDR2 FNYEAQ. V was pared by 5 bases and J by 4 bases, with 11 bases of the junction left unmatched. The CDR3 consists of 17 residues. The CDR3, as DNA: TGTGCCAGCAGCCCAAGACTTGGGACAGGGGACGGAAACACCATATATTTT. Translation gives CASSPRLGTGDGNTIYF.

The V gene is TRBV19, the J gene TRBJ1-1, with a tentative D call TRBD1 (6 bases). V gave up 8 bases and J gave up 0 bases, with 13 bases separating them. CDR3 size: 14 residues. CDR1 is LNHDA and CDR2 is SQIVND in the germline V gene (reference sequence). The CDR3 is CASVGGVMNTEAFF. Written as DNA, the CDR3 is TGTGCCAGTGTAGGGGGGGTTATGAACACTGAAGCTTTCTTT. The whole variable domain, remainder taken from reference TRBV19 and TRBJ1-1, is DGGITQSPKYLFRKEGQNVTLSCEQNLNHDAMYWYRQDPGQGLRLIYYSQIVNDFQKGDIAEGYSVSREKKESFPLTVTSAQKNPTAFYLCASVGGVMNTEAFFGQGTRLTVV.

The chain couples TRBV10-3 to TRBJ2-2; 14 nucleotides align to TRBD2. The germline V gene has CDR1 ENHRY and CDR2 SYGVKD. V trimming: 4 bases; J trimming: 7 bases; junction bases outside the gene matches: 11. The CDR3 totals 18 residues. This CDR3 reads CAISATGTSGSVGGELFF. CDR3 nucleotides: TGTGCCATCAGTGCCACCGGGACTAGCGGGAGTGTGGGCGGGGAGCTGTTTTTT.

V and J are TRBV25-1 and TRBJ1-4; D remains unclear. The CDR3 spans 15 residues. Trimming removed 2 bases at V and 6 bases at J, with 13 bases between. CDR1 and CDR2 from the germline V gene are MGHDK and SYGVNS. The CDR3 bases are TGTGCCAGCAGTGAACGAGGCCGCCCGGATGAAAAACTGTTTTTT. The encoded protein is CASSERGRPDEKLFF.

This chain links TRBV6-6 with TRBJ2-2, with TRBD2 matching over 13 bases. The trim removed 6 bases at V and 4 bases at J, leaving 17 bases unmatched. There are 20 residues in the CDR3. Germline loops: CDR1 MNHNY, CDR2 SVGAGI (reference sequence). For the CDR3, the DNA is TGTGCCAGCAGCCAGGGACCCCCCGGACTAGCGGGAGCAGTCACCGGGGAGCTGTTTTTT. This sequence encodes CASSQGPPGLAGAVTGELFF.

The rearrangement links TRBV4-2 to TRBJ2-7; TRBD2 matches 7 bases. Germline V CDR1 and CDR2: LGHNA, YNFKEQ. J lost 7 bases, V lost 5 bases, and 11 bases had no gene match. The CDR3 covers 14 residues. The CDR3 spells CASSTAGEGWEQYF. CDR3 DNA sequence: TGTGCCAGCAGCACGGCGGGGGAGGGCTGGGAGCAGTACTTC.

The CDR3 region has the DNA TGTGCCAGCAGCGTAGCAGGGGGCGGAGGTGAAGCTTTCTTT. It is translated as CASSVAGGGGEAFF. V is TRBV9 and J is TRBJ1-1; 8 positions match TRBD1. The J segment lost 7 bases and the V segment lost 0 bases, leaving 5 bases of the junction unmatched. CDR1 and CDR2 from the germline V gene are SGDLS and YYNGEE. There are 14 residues in the CDR3.

This rearrangement joins TRBV19 to TRBJ2-5, with 14 bases fitting TRBD2. J gave up 2 bases and V 5 bases, and 4 bases lay outside the gene matches. The CDR3 sequence is 16 residues long. The V gene's germline CDR1 is LNHDA and CDR2 SQIVND (reference sequence). This chain's CDR3 is CASSLRTSGRQETQYF. The CDR3, as DNA: TGTGCCAGTAGTCTCAGGACTAGCGGGAGGCAAGAGACCCAGTACTTC.